These T cell receptor beta chains were read from a single sample in a study of OX40 agonist ivuxolimab in advanced cancers. TCRdb's copy holds only in-frame clones and misses some; the assay was immunoSEQ multiplex PCR. The sample yields about 84,000 clones, about 89% seen once. The source material was CD4+ or CD8+ T cells sorted from blood, sampled in a trial of the OX40 agonist ivuxolimab. The receptors here all came from an adult with an advanced solid tumor such as melanoma, head and neck, liver or kidney cancer. Both conserved end residues are part of each CDR3. The D gene is left open where the match is weak. Size is omitted from some rows. Given values are once, few, many or a class for expanded clones.

J gene | D gene | V gene | clone size | CDR3 DNA | CDR3 protein
TRBJ2-7 | TRBD2 | TRBV11-3 | NA | TGTGCCAGCAGCTTAAGAATAGCGGGCCCTCCCCACCAGTACTTC | CASSLRIAGPPHQYF
TRBJ2-2 | NA | TRBV30 | NA | TGTGCCTGGAGAATAACGGGGGCCCGGAACACCGGGGAGCTGTTTTTT | CAWRITGARNTGELFF
TRBJ2-7 | TRBD2 | TRBV7-9 | NA | TGTGCCAGCAGCCCATGGGGGAGGACTAGCGGGTACGAGCAGTACTTC | CASSPWGRTSGYEQYF
TRBJ1-2 | NA | TRBV6-1 | NA | TGTGCCAGCAGGCCCTCGGGGATCTATGGCTACACCTTC | CASRPSGIYGYTF
TRBJ2-2 | TRBD1 | TRBV25-1 | NA | TGTGCCAGCAGTAACCCCGGACAGGGGAACACCGGGGAGCTGTTTTTT | CASSNPGQGNTGELFF
TRBJ1-2 | NA | TRBV29-1 | once | TGCAGCGCACGGACAGTCTATGGCTACACCTTC | CSARTVYGYTF
TRBJ2-3 | TRBD2 | TRBV27 | NA | TGTGCCAGCAGTCCACTAGCGGGAGGAGATGATACGCAGTATTTT | CASSPLAGGDDTQYF
TRBJ2-5 | TRBD2 | TRBV5-1 | NA | TGCGCCAGCAGCCAGCGGGGGTCCTCAATCGAGACCCAGTACTTC | CASSQRGSSIETQYF
TRBJ1-1 | NA | TRBV30 | NA | TGTGCCTGGATTCCGGCCCTATTGGGCACTGAAGCTTTCTTT | CAWIPALLGTEAFF
TRBJ2-1 | TRBD2 | TRBV7-2 | NA | TGTGCCAGCAGCTTAGTAGTGATAGCGGGGGAGAATGAGCAGTTCTTC | CASSLVVIAGENEQFF
TRBJ2-2 | NA | TRBV18 | NA | TGTGCCAGCTCCCCTACAAGGCCAGAAAACACCGGGGAGCTGTTTTTT | CASSPTRPENTGELFF
TRBJ2-2 | TRBD1 | TRBV4-1 | once | TGCGCCAGCAGCCTGACAGGGGGCGGCGGTAATACCGGGGAGCTGTTTTTT | CASSLTGGGGNTGELFF
TRBJ2-7 | TRBD1 | TRBV19 | once | TGTGCCAGTAGTATATCGACAGGGGGGACCTACGAGCAGTACTTC | CASSISTGGTYEQYF
TRBJ2-2 | NA | TRBV15 | NA | TGTGCCACCAGCAGAGGGGAACAGCGCACCGGGGAGCTGTTTTTT | CATSRGEQRTGELFF
TRBJ1-1 | NA | TRBV11-3 | NA | TGTGCCAGCAGCTTAGGGACGAACACTGAAGCTTTCTTT | CASSLGTNTEAFF
TRBJ2-3 | TRBD2 | TRBV7-2 | NA | TGTGCCAGCAGCTTGCGGGGGGGCGGTGGGACAGATACGCAGTATTTT | CASSLRGGGGTDTQYF
TRBJ1-5 | NA | TRBV19 | NA | TGTGCCAGTAGACCCGGACCTTCGACGGATAGCAATCAGCCCCAGCATTTT | CASRPGPSTDSNQPQHF
TRBJ1-5 | NA | TRBV28 | NA | TGTGCCAGCAGTTCCCCCAATCAGCCCCAGCATTTT | CASSSPNQPQHF
TRBJ2-7 | NA | TRBV18 | NA | TGTGCCAGCTCACCAGGGGTTGACGAGCAGTACTTC | CASSPGVDEQYF
TRBJ2-3 | NA | TRBV7-2 | NA | TGTGCCAGCAGCTTAGCGTTTGGTGGGCTCAACACAGATACGCAGTATTTT | CASSLAFGGLNTDTQYF
TRBJ2-7 | NA | TRBV20-1 | NA | TGCAGTGCTGGGTCCTACGAGCAGTACTTC | CSAGSYEQYF
TRBJ1-2 | TRBD1 | TRBV30 | few | TGTGCCTGGGGGGACAGGGGTTATGGCTACACCTTC | CAWGDRGYGYTF
TRBJ1-5 | NA | TRBV6-5 | NA | TGTGCCAGCAGTTACTCGTCAACTAATCAGCCCCAGCATTTT | CASSYSSTNQPQHF
TRBJ2-5 | TRBD2 | TRBV7-2 | once | TGTGCCAGCAGCTTAGTCGGGGGGGCCTCAGGAGAGACCCAGTACTTC | CASSLVGGASGETQYF
TRBJ2-7 | NA | TRBV5-4 | few | TGTGCCAGCAGCTCCCAGCTAGTAGAGGACGAGCAGTACTTC | CASSSQLVEDEQYF
TRBJ2-7 | NA | TRBV7-9 | NA | TGTGCCAGCAGCTTGGCGCCGGCGGGGCAGTACTTC | CASSLAPAGQYF
TRBJ2-7 | NA | TRBV2 | once | TGTGCCAGCAGTGGAATGGGGGGACAGAGCACCTACGAGCAGTACTTC | CASSGMGGQSTYEQYF
TRBJ1-2 | TRBD1 | TRBV6-1 | NA | TGTGCCAGCAGACGGGACAGGTTTGGGGACTATGGCTACACCTTC | CASRRDRFGDYGYTF
TRBJ1-4 | TRBD1 | TRBV7-9 | NA | TGTGCCAGACGCCTTGGGACAGCGAGAGATGAAAAACTGTTTTTT | CARRLGTARDEKLFF
TRBJ2-2 | NA | TRBV9 | NA | TGTGCCAGCAGCGTCTTAAATAGCGGGGAGCTGTTTTTT | CASSVLNSGELFF
TRBJ2-7 | TRBD2 | TRBV5-1 | once | TGCGCCAGCAGCTTGTCTCTAGCGGGAGGATCCTACGAGCAGTACTTC | CASSLSLAGGSYEQYF
TRBJ1-4 | TRBD1 | TRBV28 | NA | TGTGCCAGCAGTTCGGGGACAGCAACGGGGGAAAAACTGTTTTTT | CASSSGTATGEKLFF
TRBJ1-4 | NA | TRBV7-8 | once | TGTGCCAGCAGCTTAAGGATGCCGGGACAAGGCGTCGGAAAACTGTTTTTT | CASSLRMPGQGVGKLFF
TRBJ2-5 | NA | TRBV18 | NA | TGTGCCAGCTCACTCCAAGAGACCCAGTACTTC | CASSLQETQYF
TRBJ2-3 | TRBD2 | TRBV4-2 | NA | TGTGCCAGCAGCCAAGATCAGGCGGGGGGCACAGATACGCAGTATTTT | CASSQDQAGGTDTQYF
TRBJ2-3 | NA | TRBV30 | NA | TGTGCCTGGGGGACAGATACGCAGTATTTT | CAWGTDTQYF
TRBJ2-1 | TRBD2 | TRBV5-1 | NA | TGCGCCAGCAGCTTGGCCATAGCGGGGGGCCACAATGAGCAGTTCTTC | CASSLAIAGGHNEQFF
TRBJ2-3 | NA | TRBV6-5 | NA | TGTGCCAGCAGAACCACAGATACGCAGTATTTT | CASRTTDTQYF
TRBJ1-3 | NA | TRBV18 | once | TGTGCCAGCTCACCAAGGGGTGATGACAGCTCTGGAAACACCATATATTTT | CASSPRGDDSSGNTIYF
TRBJ1-2 | NA | TRBV2 | NA | TGTGCCAGCAGTGAAGGCGGCCTCTCCGCCTATGGCTACACCTTC | CASSEGGLSAYGYTF
TRBJ1-5 | TRBD1 | TRBV29-1 | NA | TGCAGCGTTGACGTAGGGGGCGGACAGCCCCAGCATTTT | CSVDVGGGQPQHF
TRBJ2-7 | TRBD1 | TRBV19 | NA | TGTGCCAGTAGTCTGGGACAGACCTACGAGCAGTACTTC | CASSLGQTYEQYF
TRBJ2-5 | NA | TRBV2 | NA | TGTGCCAGCAGGTGGCAGGGACTCCAAGAGACCCAGTACTTC | CASRWQGLQETQYF
TRBJ2-3 | NA | TRBV7-9 | NA | TGTGCCAGCAGCTTAGACGCGGGCGCGCAGTATTTT | CASSLDAGAQYF
TRBJ2-3 | NA | TRBV5-1 | NA | TGCGCCAGCAGCTGGGGTTTGGGCACAGATACGCAGTATTTT | CASSWGLGTDTQYF